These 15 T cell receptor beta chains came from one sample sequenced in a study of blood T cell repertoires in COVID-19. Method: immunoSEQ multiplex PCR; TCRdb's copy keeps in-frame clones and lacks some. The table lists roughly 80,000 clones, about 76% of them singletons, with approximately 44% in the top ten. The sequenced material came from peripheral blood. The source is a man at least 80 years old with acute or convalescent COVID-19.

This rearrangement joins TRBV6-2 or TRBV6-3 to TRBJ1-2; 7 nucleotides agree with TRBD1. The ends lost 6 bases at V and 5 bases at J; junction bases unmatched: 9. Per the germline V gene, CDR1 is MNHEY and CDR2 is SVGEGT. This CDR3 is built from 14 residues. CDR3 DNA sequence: TGTGCCAGCAGCTCCCGCACAGGGGAGTATGGCTACACCTTC. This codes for CASSSRTGEYGYTF.

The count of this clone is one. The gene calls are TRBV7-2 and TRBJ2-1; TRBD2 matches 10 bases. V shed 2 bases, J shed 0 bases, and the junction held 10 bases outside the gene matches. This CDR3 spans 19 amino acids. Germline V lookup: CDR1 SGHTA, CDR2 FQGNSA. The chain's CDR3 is CASSLIASGRRVSYNEQFF. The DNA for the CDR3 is TGTGCCAGCAGCTTAATCGCTAGCGGGAGAAGGGTCTCCTACAATGAGCAGTTCTTC.

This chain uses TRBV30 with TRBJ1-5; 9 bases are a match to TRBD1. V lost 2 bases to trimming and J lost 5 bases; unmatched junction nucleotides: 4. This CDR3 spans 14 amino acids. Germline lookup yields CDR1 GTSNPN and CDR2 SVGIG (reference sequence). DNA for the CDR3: TGTGCCTGGAGTAGACAGGGGGGCGATCAGCCCCAGCATTTT. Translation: CAWSRQGGDQPQHF.

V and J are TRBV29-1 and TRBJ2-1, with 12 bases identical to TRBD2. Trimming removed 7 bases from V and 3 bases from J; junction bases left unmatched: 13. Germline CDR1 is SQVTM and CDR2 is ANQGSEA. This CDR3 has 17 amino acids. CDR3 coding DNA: TGCAGCGGCAGACTAGCGGGAGACCCCCAGTACTACAATGAGCAGTTCTTC. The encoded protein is CSGRLAGDPQYYNEQFF.

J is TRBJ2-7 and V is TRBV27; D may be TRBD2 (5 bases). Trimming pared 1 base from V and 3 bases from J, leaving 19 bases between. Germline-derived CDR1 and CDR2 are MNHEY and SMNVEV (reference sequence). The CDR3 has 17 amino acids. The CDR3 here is CASSLFAYQQADYEQYF. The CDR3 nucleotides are TGTGCCAGCAGTTTATTCGCCTATCAACAAGCGGACTACGAGCAGTACTTC.

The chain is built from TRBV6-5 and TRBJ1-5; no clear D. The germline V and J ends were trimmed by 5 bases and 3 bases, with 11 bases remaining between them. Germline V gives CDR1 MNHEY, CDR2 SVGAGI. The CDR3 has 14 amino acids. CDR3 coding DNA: TGTGCCAGCAGTCTCCGACGGGACAATCAGCCCCAGCATTTT. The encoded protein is CASSLRRDNQPQHF.

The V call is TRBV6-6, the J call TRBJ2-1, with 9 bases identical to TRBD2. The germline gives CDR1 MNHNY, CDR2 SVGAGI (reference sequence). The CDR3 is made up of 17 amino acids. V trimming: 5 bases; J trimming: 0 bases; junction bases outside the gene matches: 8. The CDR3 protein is CASSRLAGSSSYNEQFF. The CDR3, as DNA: TGTGCCAGCAGTCGGCTAGCGGGGAGTAGCTCCTACAATGAGCAGTTCTTC.

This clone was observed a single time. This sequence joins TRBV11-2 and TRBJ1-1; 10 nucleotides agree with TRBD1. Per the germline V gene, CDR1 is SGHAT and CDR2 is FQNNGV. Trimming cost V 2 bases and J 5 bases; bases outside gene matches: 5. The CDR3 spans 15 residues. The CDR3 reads CASSLRTGGDTEAFF. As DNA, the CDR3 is TGTGCCAGCAGCTTAAGGACAGGGGGAGATACTGAAGCTTTCTTT. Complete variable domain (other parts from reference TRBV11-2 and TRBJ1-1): EAGVAQSPRYKIIEKRQSVAFWCNPISGHATLYWYQQILGQGPKLLIQFQNNGVVDDSQLPKDRFSAERLKGVDSTLKIQPAKLEDSAVYLCASSLRTGGDTEAFFGQGTRLTVV.

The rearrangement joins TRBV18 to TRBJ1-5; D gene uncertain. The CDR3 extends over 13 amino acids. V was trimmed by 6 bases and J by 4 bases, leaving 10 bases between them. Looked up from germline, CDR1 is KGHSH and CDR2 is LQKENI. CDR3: CASSLDLNQPQHF. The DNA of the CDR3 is TGTGCCAGCTCGCTTGACTTGAATCAGCCCCAGCATTTT.

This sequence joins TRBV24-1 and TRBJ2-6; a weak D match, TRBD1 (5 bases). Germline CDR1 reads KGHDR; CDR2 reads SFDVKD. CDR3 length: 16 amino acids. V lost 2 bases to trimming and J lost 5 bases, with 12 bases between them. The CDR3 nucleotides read TGTGCCACCAGTGATTCACAGGTCGGTAGGGCCAACGTCCTGACTTTC. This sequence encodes CATSDSQVGRANVLTF.

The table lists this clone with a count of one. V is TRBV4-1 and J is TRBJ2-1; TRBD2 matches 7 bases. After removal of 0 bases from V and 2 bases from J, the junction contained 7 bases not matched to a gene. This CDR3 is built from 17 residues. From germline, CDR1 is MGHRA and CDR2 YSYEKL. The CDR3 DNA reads TGCGCCAGCAGCCAAGATGTTGGGGGGGGAACCTACAATGAGCAGTTCTTC. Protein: CASSQDVGGGTYNEQFF.

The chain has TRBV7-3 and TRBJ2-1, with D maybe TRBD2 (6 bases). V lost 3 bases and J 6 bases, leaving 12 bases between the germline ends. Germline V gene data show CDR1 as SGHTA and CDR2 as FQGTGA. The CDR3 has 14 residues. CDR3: CASSFSGGSNEQFF. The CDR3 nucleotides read TGTGCCAGCAGCTTTAGCGGAGGGAGCAATGAGCAGTTCTTC.

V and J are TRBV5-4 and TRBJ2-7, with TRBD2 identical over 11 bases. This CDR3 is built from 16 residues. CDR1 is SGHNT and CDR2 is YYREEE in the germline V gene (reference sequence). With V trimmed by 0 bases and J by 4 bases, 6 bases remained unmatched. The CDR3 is CASSLGASGRQYEQYF. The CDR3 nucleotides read TGTGCCAGCAGCTTGGGGGCTAGCGGGAGGCAATACGAGCAGTACTTC.

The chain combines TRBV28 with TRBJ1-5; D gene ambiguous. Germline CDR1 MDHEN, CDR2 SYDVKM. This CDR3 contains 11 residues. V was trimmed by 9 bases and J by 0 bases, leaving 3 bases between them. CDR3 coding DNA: TGTGCCAGTTATAGCAATCAGCCCCAGCATTTT. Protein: CASYSNQPQHF.

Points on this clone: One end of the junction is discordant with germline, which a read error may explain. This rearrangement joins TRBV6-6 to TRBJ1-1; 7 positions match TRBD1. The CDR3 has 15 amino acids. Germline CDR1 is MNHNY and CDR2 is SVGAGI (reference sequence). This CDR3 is CASIYREQGQSGAFF. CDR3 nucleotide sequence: TGTGCCAGCATTTACCGGGAACAGGGGCAGTCAGGAGCTTTCTTT.